This T cell receptor beta chain was identified in a study of shared clonotypes between healthy human individuals. Relative to its sample, this clone is medium-sized (0.01 to 0.1%). Its antigen remains unknown. Source study methods: Filtering differed, since immunoSEQ gave only junction sequences and no quality scores. Sequencing used immunoSEQ multiplex PCR; TCRdb keeps in-frame clones, though not all of them. V, J and clone size were drawn from that table, and D and trimming were deduced from the DNA. The repertoire consists of some 89,000 clones, with roughly 69% occurring once and the leading ten covering more than 40%. Germline-derived CDR1 and CDR2 are LGHNA and YNFKEQ. V trimming: 1 base; J trimming: 2 bases; junction bases outside the gene matches: 4. The CDR3 runs to 17 residues. Study-level points and caveats: Tissue TCR repertoires likely differ from these blood-only repertoires.

Donors, without exception, were Caucasian adults residing in Nashville, Tennessee. Sequenced input: memory CD8+ T cells sorted from blood. Subset reported: CD45RO+ cells pooled with CCR7-negative TemRA cells. The TCR originated in a man aged 25-40 years in good health. The chain is built from TRBV4-2 and TRBJ2-5; TRBD2 matches at 13 bases. The CDR3 loop reads CASSQGGLAGPQETQYF. CDR3 DNA sequence: TGTGCCAGCAGCCAAGGGGGACTAGCGGGACCGCAAGAGACCCAGTACTTC.